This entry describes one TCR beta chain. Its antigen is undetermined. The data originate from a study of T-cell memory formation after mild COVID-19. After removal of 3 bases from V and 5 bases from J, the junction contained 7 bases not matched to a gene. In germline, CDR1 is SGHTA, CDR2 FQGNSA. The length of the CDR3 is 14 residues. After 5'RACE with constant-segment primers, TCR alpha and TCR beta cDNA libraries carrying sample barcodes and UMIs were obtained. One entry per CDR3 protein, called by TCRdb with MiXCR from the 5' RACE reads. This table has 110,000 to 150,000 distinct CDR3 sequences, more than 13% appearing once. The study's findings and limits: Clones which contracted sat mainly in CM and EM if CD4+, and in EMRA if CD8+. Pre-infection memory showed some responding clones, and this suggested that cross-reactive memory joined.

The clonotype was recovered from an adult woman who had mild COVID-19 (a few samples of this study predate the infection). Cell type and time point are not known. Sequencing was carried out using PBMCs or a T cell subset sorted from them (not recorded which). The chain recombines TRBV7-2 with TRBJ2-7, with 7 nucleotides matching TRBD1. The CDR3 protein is CASSFRDRNDEQYF. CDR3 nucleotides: TGTGCCAGCAGCTTCCGGGACAGAAACGACGAGCAGTACTTC.